This TCR beta chain was sequenced during a study of regulatory T cells in long-lasting Graves disease. Study background: The criterion for persistent Graves' disease was over 5 years of antithyroid drugs with positive TSH receptor antibodies.

The sample's time point: persistent/refractory GD, antithyroid drugs over 5 years with positive TRAb. The TCR library was made from RNA extracted from PBMCs. Graves' disease diagnosis followed American Thyroid Association guidelines. On this clonotype: The antigen remains undetermined.

The study, taken as a whole, reports: Under persistent disease, TRBV28, TRBJ1-2 and TRBJ2-5 were used preferentially.

Relying on iRepertoire HTBI primers and Arm-PCR of CDR3 regions, the team built TCR beta libraries. TCRdb reprocessed the multiplex PCR reads via MiXCR and lists one record per CDR3 protein. The sample shows 300,000 to 350,000 distinct CDR3 sequences, about 20% of them seen only once. V trimming: 0 bases; J trimming: 8 bases; junction bases outside the gene matches: 5. Germline V CDR1 and CDR2: SGHVS, FNYEAQ. CDR3 length equals 15 residues. This sequence was found in a female donor with Graves disease. The chain links TRBV7-6 to TRBJ1-4, with 8 bases matching TRBD1. Material: peripheral blood mononuclear cells (PBMCs), obtained when the disease was refractory, from a patient treated with antithyroid drugs. The CDR3 here is CASSLAHRGGEKLFF. The CDR3 bases are TGTGCCAGCAGCTTAGCGCACAGGGGGGGCGAAAAACTGTTTTTT.